This T cell receptor beta chain was identified during a study of cytotoxic CD8 clonotypes in ibrutinib-treated CLL. Details on this clone: Its antigen is not known.

The study, taken as a whole, reports: In comparison with age-matched healthy donors, baseline clonality was higher and tracked circulating CD8+ T-cell counts.

Germline values: CDR1 MDHEN, CDR2 SYDVKM. CDR3 size: 13 residues. V lost 3 bases and J lost 7, with 13 bases in between. The targeted sequencing depth was 1 in 200,000 to 1 in 1 million T cells. Data came from immunoSEQ multiplex PCR; TCRdb stores just in-frame clones and leaves some out. The sample holds 270,000 or so clones, about 72% seen once. This chain uses TRBV28 with TRBJ2-7; possible D gene TRBD2, 7 bases. The TCR comes from a human donor with chronic lymphocytic leukemia. The starting material was PBMCs, obtained at disease progression, from a patient treated with ibrutinib. CDR3 DNA: TGTGCCAGCAGTTTCGGGGGGCTCCGGGAGCAGTACTTC. This translates into CASSFGGLREQYF.